The T cell receptor beta chain under discussion was sequenced for a study of blood T cell repertoires in COVID-19. For the study at large: Acute and convalescent COVID-19 samples came from the United States, Italy and Spain. Nucleic acid was either cDNA or gDNA, and it came from T cells, B-cell-depleted T cells, or PBMCs.

In Seattle, patients joined the study during active infection and were tracked longitudinally. Per the authors' pipeline: Reference gene primer amplification in the assay estimated nucleated cell counts. Libraries were prepared by immunoSEQ multiplex PCR; TCRdb keeps only in-frame clonotypes and omits some of them. V, J and clone size are those of that table, while D and trimming were read from the DNA. The sample has approximately 300,000 clones; over 75% are singletons. After removal of 3 bases from V and 5 bases from J, the junction contained 0 bases not matched to a gene. CDR3 length equals 14 residues. CDR1 and CDR2 from the germline V gene are KGHSH and LQKENI. This clone occurred a few times.

This TCR was recovered from a woman in her twenties or thirties with COVID-19, enrolled during active disease. The genes are TRBV18 and TRBJ2-1; the match to TRBD2 covers 11 bases. Sequencing input: peripheral blood. For the CDR3, the DNA is TGTGCCAGCTCACCGGGACTAGCGGACAATGAGCAGTTCTTC. This translates into CASSPGLADNEQFF. Based on the CDR3 plus reference TRBV18 and TRBJ2-1, the full variable domain is NAGVMQNPRHLVRRRGQEARLRCSPMKGHSHVYWYRQLPEEGLKFMVYLQKENIIDESGMPKERFSAEFPKEGPSILRIQQVVRGDSAAYFCASSPGLADNEQFFGPGTRLTVL.